This TCR beta chain was identified in a study of T cell clonotyping in hematopoietic cell transplantation. Study results and limitations: Broader posttransplant TCR repertoire diversity was predicted by graft donor and pretransplant recipient Inverse Simpson Index values. Without cell sorting, CD4 versus CD8 contributions remain unresolved.

Germline V lookup: CDR1 MNHNS, CDR2 SASEGT. The CDR3 extends over 14 amino acids. Trimming cost V 7 bases and J 3 bases, with 13 bases left between them. In the case of this clone: Its antigen is unknown.

Clones were read by immunoSEQ multiplex PCR, and TCRdb kept only the in-frame ones, dropping some. In the table there are approximately 12,000 clones, 89% of which are singletons. Sample: PBMCs, taken 100 days after allogeneic stem cell transplant. V is TRBV6-1 and J is TRBJ1-5, with D maybe TRBD1 (5 bases). This clonotype originated in a female patient in her 60s who had an allogeneic stem cell transplant from an unrelated donor, so the T cells may come from the graft donor. Some clones in this sample may be carry-over from other donors' samples. The chain's CDR3 is CASTSRDNNQPQHF. CDR3 in DNA: TGTGCCAGCACCAGCAGGGATAACAATCAGCCCCAGCATTTT.